The rows below give T cell receptor beta chains drawn from one sample of a study of blood T cells in healthy people across ages. One entry per CDR3 protein, called by TCRdb with MiXCR from the 5' RACE reads. This table has about 900,000 distinct CDR3 sequences, approximately 65% appearing once. The sequencing input was blood. The receptors derive from a man aged 30 to 45 in good health. Both conserved end residues are part of each CDR3. D genes are given only for firm matches. Not all rows give a size; the values are once, few, many and, for expanded clones, a class.

V	D	J	size	CDR3	DNA
TRBV15	NA	TRBJ2-3	NA	CATSSAGRTDTQYF	TGTGCCACAAGTAGTGCGGGGCGCACAGATACGCAGTATTTT
TRBV5-1	NA	TRBJ2-5	NA	CASGEQGVQETQYF	TGCGCCAGCGGAGAACAGGGTGTCCAAGAGACCCAGTACTTC
TRBV5-1	TRBD1	TRBJ2-3	NA	CASSLGGQGRDTQYF	TGCGCCAGCAGTCTTGGTGGACAGGGAAGAGATACGCAGTATTTT
TRBV12-3/TRBV12-4	TRBD2	TRBJ2-5	few	CASSPLAGNQETQYF	TGTGCCAGCAGTCCACTAGCGGGGAATCAAGAGACCCAGTACTTC
TRBV5-1	TRBD1	TRBJ2-7	few	CASSPQGQLSSYEQYF	TGCGCCAGCAGCCCCCAGGGACAGCTTAGCTCCTACGAGCAGTACTTC
TRBV28	TRBD1	TRBJ1-5	NA	CASSSDRGAQHF	TGTGCCAGCAGTTCCGACAGGGGGGCCCAGCATTTT
TRBV3-1	NA	TRBJ2-3	NA	CASSQDGPAGYTDTQYF	TGTGCCAGCAGCCAAGATGGTCCTGCGGGGTACACAGATACGCAGTATTTT
TRBV6-6	NA	TRBJ1-5	few	CASSTTSGLNQPQHF	TGTGCCAGCAGTACAACAAGCGGCCTAAATCAGCCCCAGCATTTT
TRBV1	NA	TRBJ2-7	NA	CTSSQVICFAGYEQYF	TGCACCAGCAGCCAAGTGATCTGTTTCGCGGGCTACGAGCAGTACTTC
TRBV7-2	NA	TRBJ2-3	few	CASSRDSGTDTQYF	TGTGCCAGCAGCCGGGACTCGGGCACAGATACGCAGTATTTT
TRBV4-3	NA	TRBJ2-7	NA	CASSQGGDSVYEQYF	TGCGCCAGCAGCCAAGGCGGGGACAGCGTCTACGAGCAGTACTTC
TRBV4-3	NA	TRBJ2-7	NA	CASSQDEGGPYEQYF	TGCGCCAGCAGCCAAGATGAGGGGGGCCCCTACGAGCAGTACTTC
TRBV10-3	NA	TRBJ2-7	NA	CAISEAGITQYF	TGTGCCATCAGTGAGGCAGGGATCACCCAGTACTTC
TRBV7-2	NA	TRBJ1-6	few	CASSSLLGAMNSPLHF	TGTGCCAGCAGCTCCCTCCTCGGGGCCATGAATTCACCCCTCCACTTT
TRBV7-9	TRBD1	TRBJ2-2	once	CASISRQGRTGELFF	TGTGCCAGCATTTCGAGACAGGGTCGCACCGGGGAGCTGTTTTTT
TRBV27	NA	TRBJ2-5	NA	CASSLRGFETQYF	TGTGCCAGCAGTTTAAGGGGGTTCGAGACCCAGTACTTC
TRBV4-2	NA	TRBJ1-6	NA	CASNPGGTYNSPLHF	TGTGCCAGTAATCCCGGGGGTACTTATAATTCACCCCTCCACTTT
TRBV28	NA	TRBJ1-1	NA	CASSFGSGWDEAFF	TGTGCCAGCAGTTTCGGTTCGGGTTGGGATGAAGCTTTCTTT
TRBV5-1	NA	TRBJ2-5	few	CASSLGTSGRETQYF	TGCGCCAGCAGCTTGGGGACATCCGGGCGAGAGACCCAGTACTTC
TRBV12-3/TRBV12-4	NA	TRBJ2-7	many	CASSFPGREQYF	TGTGCCAGCAGTTTCCCCGGTCGCGAGCAGTACTTC
TRBV6-1	NA	TRBJ1-1	NA	CASTQGTEAFF	TGTGCCAGCACGCAGGGAACTGAAGCTTTCTTT
TRBV6-2/TRBV6-3	TRBD1	TRBJ1-5	few	CASSINGQASNQPQHF	TGTGCCAGCAGCATTAATGGACAGGCCAGCAATCAGCCCCAGCATTTT
TRBV4-2	NA	TRBJ1-1	few	CASSRGLGDTEAFF	TGTGCCAGCAGTAGGGGTTTAGGTGACACTGAAGCTTTCTTT
TRBV7-2	TRBD1	TRBJ2-5	NA	CASSSPAGGAETQYF	TGTGCCAGCAGCTCCCCAGCAGGGGGCGCCGAGACCCAGTACTTC
TRBV20-1	NA	TRBJ2-7	NA	CSATYPGLQYEQYF	TGCAGTGCTACTTATCCGGGACTCCAGTACGAGCAGTACTTC
TRBV27	NA	TRBJ1-5	NA	CASTQRGSANQPQHF	TGTGCCAGCACCCAACGAGGTTCGGCCAATCAGCCCCAGCATTTT
TRBV20-1	TRBD1	TRBJ1-2	NA	CTPIGGQTDGYTF	TGCACCCCCATCGGGGGACAGACGGATGGCTACACCTTC
TRBV20-1	NA	TRBJ2-1	NA	CSASVPWGVGEQFF	TGCAGTGCTAGTGTCCCCTGGGGGGTCGGTGAGCAGTTCTTC
TRBV6-6	NA	TRBJ2-5	NA	CASRTDTGRANEQYF	TGTGCCAGCAGAACCGATACCGGCAGGGCGAATGAGCAGTACTTC